The next 17 T cell receptor beta chains were all read from a single sample in a study of blood T cell repertoires in COVID-19. The table came from immunoSEQ multiplex PCR; TCRdb's copy has only in-frame clones and leaves some out. Found here are roughly 130,000 clones, around 84% of them singletons; the top ten hold 3.5% to 4%. The specimen sequenced was PBMCs or T cells enriched from blood (not recorded which). These receptors were collected from a woman in her thirties who had recovered from COVID-19.

V gene TRBV30 combines with J gene TRBJ1-1, with a tentative D call TRBD1 (6 bases). This CDR3 is built from 16 residues. Trimming removed 1 base from V and 5 bases from J, with 20 bases in between. Germline lookup yields CDR1 GTSNPN and CDR2 SVGIG (reference sequence). In DNA form, the CDR3 reads TGTGCCTGGAGTGGCCCGGGACATCCCAAGGGGACTGAAGCTTTCTTT. It yields the protein CAWSGPGHPKGTEAFF.

The chain recombines TRBV29-1 with TRBJ2-7; D perhaps matches TRBD2 (6 bases). CDR1 is SQVTM, CDR2 ANQGSEA, per germline. The germline V and J ends were trimmed by 1 base and 2 bases, with 15 bases remaining between them. There are 15 residues in the CDR3. The CDR3 loop reads CSVEVVSRGTYEQYF. CDR3 in DNA: TGCAGCGTTGAAGTGGTCTCCCGGGGGACCTACGAGCAGTACTTC.

V gene TRBV6-5 combines with J gene TRBJ1-4; perhaps TRBD1 as D (5 bases). The V gene lost 1 base and the J gene lost 1 base, with 7 bases spanning the gap. Germline CDR1 and CDR2: MNHEY and SVGAGI. This CDR3 has 15 amino acids. In DNA, the CDR3 is TGTGCCAGCAGTTACTGGGGCAGAACTAATGAAAAACTGTTTTTT. It is translated as CASSYWGRTNEKLFF.

This clone was recorded only once. The CDR3 reads CASSVASGRTDTQYF. The CDR3 DNA reads TGTGCCAGCAGCGTAGCTAGCGGGAGAACAGATACGCAGTATTTT. This rearrangement joins TRBV9 to TRBJ2-3; TRBD2 agrees at 10 bases. CDR1 SGDLS and CDR2 YYNGEE come from the germline V gene. The CDR3 has 15 residues. After removal of 0 bases from V and 3 bases from J, the junction contained 1 base not matched to a gene.

The CDR3 loop is CASSQGLANTYEQYF. CDR3 DNA: TGTGCCAGCAGCCAAGGGCTAGCGAACACCTACGAGCAGTACTTC. The chain links TRBV3-1 (or the pseudogene TRBV3-2) to TRBJ2-7; possible D gene TRBD2, 6 bases. Germline CDR1 LGHDT, CDR2 YNNKEL (reference sequence). This CDR3 spans 15 amino acids. Deletions cut 1 base from V and 2 bases from J, with 12 bases between.

The chain has TRBV19 and TRBJ2-3; D not certain. Germline CDR1 is LNHDA and CDR2 is SQIVND (reference sequence). The CDR3 is 11 residues long. The V and J ends lost 6 bases and 6 bases respectively, with 7 bases between them. The CDR3 DNA follows: TGTGCCAGTAGGAGTCGCGATACGCAGTATTTT. It codes for CASRSRDTQYF.

The rearrangement joins TRBV7-2 to TRBJ2-5, with TRBD2 matching 9 bases. Trimming removed 5 bases from V and 1 base from J; junction bases left unmatched: 2. Germline V gives CDR1 SGHTA, CDR2 FQGNSA. The CDR3 totals 14 residues. The CDR3 region is CASSRSGGQETQYF. The CDR3 DNA is TGTGCCAGCAGCCGTAGCGGGGGCCAAGAGACCCAGTACTTC.

V and J are TRBV28 and TRBJ1-6, with a possible D match to TRBD1 (5 bases). This CDR3 region has 17 residues. CDR1 is MDHEN and CDR2 is SYDVKM in the germline V gene. V was clipped by 5 bases and J by 0 bases, with 14 bases between them. In DNA form, the CDR3 reads TGTGCCAGCAGTGACCGGGACTGGAGCTCCTATAATTCACCCCTCCACTTT. It translates to CASSDRDWSSYNSPLHF. The full variable domain, completed using reference TRBV28 and TRBJ1-6, is DVKVTQSSRYLVKRTGEKVFLECVQDMDHENMFWYRQDPGLGLRLIYFSYDVKMKEKGDIPEGYSVSREKKERFSLILESASTNQTSMYLCASSDRDWSSYNSPLHFGNGTRLTVT.

V and J are TRBV9 and TRBJ2-7; TRBD2 is a possible D gene (7 bases). The CDR3 spans 15 residues. From germline, CDR1 is SGDLS and CDR2 YYNGEE. V was pared by 2 bases and J by 0 bases, with 12 bases between. CDR3 nucleotides: TGTGCCAGCAGCGTGGGAGGGGGGGACTCCTACGAGCAGTACTTC. Encoded protein: CASSVGGGDSYEQYF.

The chain has TRBV30 and TRBJ2-3; D remains ambiguous. In germline, CDR1 is GTSNPN, CDR2 SVGIG (reference sequence). Trimming removed 2 bases at V and 1 base at J, with 13 bases between. The CDR3 is made up of 15 amino acids. For the CDR3, the DNA is TGTGCCTGGAGTTTCAGAAGCGCCGGCACAGATACGCAGTATTTT. Translation gives CAWSFRSAGTDTQYF.

CDR3 protein: CAWRDSDNQPQHF. The CDR3 coding sequence is TGTGCCTGGAGGGACTCAGACAATCAGCCCCAGCATTTT. The chain combines TRBV30 with TRBJ1-5; no definite D call. The V and J ends lost 3 bases and 3 bases respectively, with 9 bases between them. This CDR3 contains 13 residues. The V gene's germline CDR1 is GTSNPN and CDR2 SVGIG (reference sequence).

This chain uses TRBV11-2 with TRBJ2-7; a possible D gene is TRBD2 (6 bases). The germline V and J ends were trimmed by 3 bases and 6 bases, with 18 bases remaining between them. The germline V gene encodes CDR1 SGHAT and CDR2 FQNNGV. The CDR3 has 15 amino acids. The CDR3 here is CASSFAGQGSGEQYF. The CDR3 bases are TGTGCCAGCAGCTTTGCGGGGCAGGGAAGCGGCGAGCAGTACTTC.

The rearrangement joins TRBV12-3 or TRBV12-4 to TRBJ1-2; D is unresolved. The CDR3 has 13 residues. Trimming took off 3 bases at V and 8 bases at J, with 13 bases between the two ends. This CDR3 reads CASSFRGGVGYTF. DNA for the CDR3: TGTGCCAGCAGTTTTCGGGGTGGGGTCGGCTACACCTTC.

This chain uses TRBV28 with TRBJ1-2; 9 bases agree with TRBD1. Germline assignment: CDR1 MDHEN and CDR2 SYDVKM. The CDR3 spans 20 residues. V trimming: 2 bases; J trimming: 5 bases; junction bases outside the gene matches: 21. The CDR3 sequence: CASSLTRPRRGQGSKYGYTF. The CDR3 DNA reads TGTGCCAGCAGTTTAACCCGACCGAGAAGGGGACAGGGATCAAAGTATGGCTACACCTTC.

The chain's CDR3 is CASSRGVVSYNEQFF. DNA of the CDR3: TGCGCCAGCAGCCGCGGAGTCGTGTCCTACAATGAGCAGTTCTTC. V and J are TRBV4-1 and TRBJ2-1; D uncertain. The CDR3 spans 15 residues. The germline V gene encodes CDR1 MGHRA and CDR2 YSYEKL. The ends were cut back, 4 bases at V and 1 base at J, with 11 bases in the middle.

The sample holds a few counts of this clone. J is TRBJ2-1 and V is TRBV30; 11 bases are shared with TRBD2. Trimming took 7 bases from V and 6 from J; bases not matched to a gene: 8. The CDR3 is made up of 14 amino acids. Per the germline V gene, CDR1 is GTSNPN and CDR2 is SVGIG (reference sequence). The chain's CDR3 is CASVAGGPSNEQFF. The CDR3 nucleotides are TGTGCCTCCGTAGCGGGAGGGCCCAGCAATGAGCAGTTCTTC.

The chain links TRBV14 to TRBJ1-3; D is possibly TRBD1 (6 bases). Germline lookup yields CDR1 SGHDN and CDR2 FVKESK. V gave up 4 bases and J gave up 1 base, with 11 bases separating them. This CDR3 spans 15 amino acids. CDR3 sequence reads: CASSLLTGSGNTIYF. The CDR3 bases are TGTGCCAGCAGCCTTCTTACAGGGTCTGGAAACACCATATATTTT.